This T cell receptor (beta chain) comes out of a study of cytomegalovirus exposure and HLA in healthy donors (dated by TCRdb to the late 2010s). About the study as a whole: An earlier analysis of 587 of the donors reported 276 Gb of sequence data and 117 million unique TCR beta sequences obtained from approximately 180 million T cells. Roughly 300 gigabases of sequencing data and 70 million to 100 million unique TCR sequences made up an early release that covered 640 HLA-typed donors. The genetic ancestry cluster associated with self-reported Caucasian donors included 81% of the 398 genotyped donors. The study aimed to test whether cataloging public T cell receptors could reveal signatures of past pathogen exposure. The T cell repertoires of 666 subjects were profiled by immunosequencing and related to cytomegalovirus serostatus. Along with the roughly 610-subject first cohort, a separate validation cohort of around 120 different subjects was used. High-throughput TCR immunosequencing, statistical association of individual TCRs with disease status, and machine learning were combined to predict cytomegalovirus infection status. A later analysis re-analyzed previously published TCR beta repertoires from 500 to 700 donors and added high-resolution HLA genotyping to study TCR occurrence patterns. Rather than drawing on any new phenotypic data, the later analysis identified candidate immune exposures from TCR beta sequences and the way those sequences occurred across donors. To decide whether each TCR beta V gene segment behaved as functional or pseudogenic, an earlier analysis of 587 of the donors relied on high-throughput TCR beta sequencing. Donor age, sex, ethnicity and CMV serostatus were collected together with the repertoire data. In a later genetic analysis, genome-wide SNP genotypes for about three fifths of the roughly 670 donors were used, and that subset was treated as a discovery cohort. All discovery cohort repertoires had been generated on a single sequencing platform. Class I and class II HLA loci were covered by the typing at four-digit resolution. The number of donors typed differed by locus, with about 629-630 for A, B, C, DRB1 and DQB1, roughly 550 for DQA1, nearly 610 for DPA1, and some 440 for DPB1. Roughly 5 DR-DQ haplotypes were handled as single units for association and clustering, since linkage in the cohort was strong. Among about 400 genotyped donors of the cohort, an average of about 220,000 unique TCR beta nucleotide sequences was sequenced per donor, of which about 18% were non-productive. Broader findings and caveats from the paper: Strong co-occurrence of HLA alleles, especially DR and DQ, made assigning TCR associations to individual alleles difficult. Compared with the approximately 670-donor mean, donors in an Asian-associated ancestry cluster had fewer N-insertions in productive TCRs, according to a later genetic analysis. Because counts were too low, about 18 rarely observed V segments, including chromosome 9 orphons, were excluded from the earlier analysis of 500 to 700 of the donors. Most TCR sequences were seen in very few donors, while some public TCRs were found in many individuals. In a later analysis, HLA-associated TCR beta chains showed more clonal expansion and lower generation probabilities than non-associated chains that were equally common. In a later analysis, several top co-occurrence clusters were reported to appear linked to parvovirus B19, influenza, CMV and Epstein-Barr virus. The cohort was sequenced for TCR beta chains only, and without alpha or paired-chain data the features that could be detected were limited. For the cohort, immune exposure information was limited to CMV serostatus. Because the 87-base-pair reads could not distinguish some IMGT-functional V segments, including TRBV6-2 and TRBV6-3, those segments were excluded. In vitro tests confirmed that a few of the cytomegalovirus-associated TCR beta chains recognize cytomegalovirus antigens. The sequencing pipeline was judged likely to have produced a cluster of highly shared sequence variants as a technical artifact. In an earlier analysis of around 600 of the donors, most TCR beta V segments were observed in productive rearrangements about 90% or about 30% of the time, broadly matching IMGT annotations. V-gene and J-gene trimming of TCR beta chains was associated with a missense DCLRE1C variant in a later genetic analysis, and the association was replicated in an independent cohort. In a later analysis, TCR association rates were found to vary across HLA loci, with the most associated TCRs seen for DRB1 alleles and the fewest for HLA-C alleles. At a false discovery rate of 0.05, a later analysis linked around 17,000 TCR beta sequences to specific HLA alleles. Because HLA typing was missing for some donors at each locus, association tests included only the typed subset. Correlated functional status among segregating V segments might be attributable to linkage disequilibrium, but an unknown experimental factor could not be ruled out. Roughly uniform sequencing depth across donors was assumed in presence/absence analyses, although this assumption may not hold. The authors suggested that the approach could potentially be extended to other disease states and immunological phenotypes. A further reported finding was that TCR beta sequences accurately predicted the HLA-A and HLA-B alleles for most subjects in the first cohort. The classifier was reported to diagnose cytomegalovirus status with high specificity and sensitivity in both the original and validation cohorts. Most CMV-associated TCR beta chains appeared to be HLA-restricted in a later analysis, and the HLA associations seemed to be driven largely by CMV exposure. A total of 164 TCR beta chains were listed by the study as associated with cytomegalovirus.

Reading the germline V gene gives CDR1 MDHEN and CDR2 SYDVKM. From the cysteine up to the phenylalanine, the CDR3 has a length of 12 residues. Of the read, only the CDR3 DNA is kept; its 36 bases are in frame from base 1. For this chain, trimming is 6 bases at the V end and 5 bases at the J end, and the number of junction bases without a gene match is 4. Libraries were built with the immunoSEQ multiplex PCR assay. For the multiplex PCR, a mixture combining 60 forward primers for TCR Vbeta segments and 13 reverse primers for TCR Jbeta segments was used. A multiplex PCR assay on genomic DNA amplified the CDR3 region of rearranged TCR beta genes. The amplified TCR beta libraries were sequenced on the Illumina HiSeq System as 87-base-pair reads. In the paper's pipeline: Across the roughly 700 repertoires, a later analysis counted 60 million to 90 million unique TCR beta chains, around 10 million of which were shared by at least two donors. Raw reads were error-corrected and collapsed into unique sequences by a nearest-neighbor algorithm in which closely related sequences were merged to remove PCR and sequencing errors. Alignment of CDR3 sequences to IMGT reference sequences was used to assign V, D and J gene segments. Each retained sequence needed at least a six-nucleotide match to both a V gene segment and a J gene segment. A rearrangement counted as productive if the CDR3 had no stop codons and remained in frame with V and J, and every other rearrangement counted as non-productive. CDR3 was defined according to IMGT convention as the region running from the second conserved V-encoded cysteine to the conserved J-encoded phenylalanine. The earlier analysis of about 570 of the donors excluded any sequence lacking an unambiguous match to a single V gene segment. An earlier analysis of several hundred of the donors called V segments functional above 56.7% productive rearrangements and segregating when the between-donor standard deviation exceeded 5%. A statistical classification framework was developed to diagnose cytomegalovirus status using the catalog of TCR beta chain sequences. V and J gene assignment, in a later analysis, came from comparing TCR nucleotide sequences with IMGT/GENE-DB human TR gene sequences. In a later analysis, CDR3 sequences and most-parsimonious VDJ recombination scenarios were assigned using the TCRdist pipeline. In a later analysis, each TCR beta chain was defined by its CDR3 amino acid sequence together with its V-gene family, and reads without a unique V-gene family were excluded. In a later analysis, fewer than 650 highly shared, low-generation-probability nucleotide sequences were removed to address suspected cross-contamination and a sequencing artifact. For each public chain, a later analysis derived a clonal expansion index from normalized ranks of inferred template counts within each repertoire. In a later analysis, generation probabilities were computed with a VDJ recombination model fitted to out-of-frame rearrangements, and the resulting probabilities were checked against IGoR. In a later analysis, hypergeometric tests were used to score TCR-TCR, TCR-HLA and TCR-CMV co-occurrence, with a repertoire-size bias correction applied to TCR pairs. To estimate false discovery rates, a later analysis permuted the HLA or CMV assignments 20 times. In a later analysis, co-occurring TCRs were grouped with DBSCAN, and TCRdist sequence similarity was added when clustering was performed within HLA-allele-positive subsets. Repertoires with fewer than 30,000 or more than 120,000 public chains were left out of co-occurrence clustering, as were about five repertoires with anomalous nucleotide sharing. Here the immuneACCESS table is served through TCRdb, limited to in-frame sequences with V and J called. Missing clones are a known gap in these copies; in checked studies unresolved V genes cover under half, and the rest lacks a known reason. The DNA was the basis for D and trimming; V, J and clone size are from that table. In all, the sample holds about 160,000 clones, and 80% to 90% of those were seen once. The ten largest clones capture approximately 7% of the sample.

The cohort comprised around 690 healthy bone marrow donors. All cohort members were sampled while nominally healthy, although unrecorded immune exposures were likely present. The donor tested CMV seropositive, placing the donor among the 250 to 350 seropositive members of the cohort. A peripheral blood sample was provided by each donor, and peripheral blood mononuclear cells were used for TCR beta sequencing. Genomic DNA was extracted from the blood cell samples with the Qiagen DNeasy Blood Extraction Kit. Details on this clone: Its antigen is still unknown. Within one base of it there is no much larger clone, and no base qualities were kept.

The rearranged segments are TRBV28 and TRBJ2-7; TRBD2 agrees with 7 junctional bases. This TCR was recovered from a woman under 40 in good health and CMV-seropositive. The specimen sequenced was PBMCs. The CDR3 region has the sequence CASRRTSDEQYF. The DNA sequence is as follows: TGTGCCAGCAGACGAACTAGCGACGAGCAGTACTTC. With the portions outside the CDR3 filled from the reference TRBV28 and TRBJ2-7 genes, the complete variable region becomes DVKVTQSSRYLVKRTGEKVFLECVQDMDHENMFWYRQDPGLGLRLIYFSYDVKMKEKGDIPEGYSVSREKKERFSLILESASTNQTSMYLCASRRTSDEQYFGPGTRLTVT.